Listed here are 2 T cell receptor beta chains from one sample, sequenced in a study of T cell responses to AZD1222 COVID-19 vaccine. The repertoire was sequenced with immunoSEQ multiplex PCR; TCRdb's copy has only in-frame clones and lacks some. The sample records about 92,000 clones, about 86% being singletons. The sample was peripheral blood, taken on day 0 of MenACWY control vaccination. The receptor source for this set is an adult in good health.

This clone has just one count. This chain connects TRBV23-1 to TRBJ1-1, with D possibly TRBD1 on 5 matching bases. TRBV23-1 is treated as an ORF (open reading frame) with a function not yet certain. The CDR3 spans 13 residues. Trimming removed 0 bases at V and 8 bases at J, with 10 bases between. The CDR3 DNA reads TGCGCCAGCAGTCAATCGGGGGGAACCGAAGCTTTCTTT. Its translation is CASSQSGGTEAFF.

This chain uses TRBV10-3 with TRBJ2-1; D is unclear. Germline loops: CDR1 ENHRY, CDR2 SYGVKD. V was pared by 7 bases and J by 0 bases, with 7 bases between. The CDR3 has 13 amino acids. CDR3 in amino acids: CAIKTDSYNEQFF. The CDR3 DNA reads TGTGCCATCAAAACAGACTCCTACAATGAGCAGTTCTTC.